Shown below are 29 T cell receptor beta chains from a single sample sequenced in a study of blood T cell repertoires in COVID-19. Sequencing was performed with immunoSEQ multiplex PCR; in TCRdb, only in-frame clones are kept and a portion is missing. There are about 210,000 clones in the sample; 70% to 90% occur only once, and roughly 4.3% lies in the top ten. Material for sequencing was PBMCs or T cells enriched from blood (not recorded which). The receptors come from a man aged 30-40 years with acute COVID-19.

V and J are TRBV6-5 and TRBJ2-7; a possible D gene is TRBD2 (5 bases). In germline, CDR1 is MNHEY, CDR2 SVGAGI. Trimming pared 3 bases from V and 5 bases from J, leaving 8 bases between. The length of the CDR3 is 12 residues. CDR3 in DNA: TGTGCCAGCAGTTATACCGGGGACGAGCAGTACTTC. Its translation: CASSYTGDEQYF.

The chain carries TRBV6-5 and TRBJ1-1; D not resolved. V lost 0 bases, J lost 7 bases, and 6 bases lay in between. Per the germline V gene, CDR1 is MNHEY and CDR2 is SVGAGI. The CDR3 covers 12 residues. The CDR3, as DNA: TGTGCCAGCAGTTACTCGCCAGGTGAAGCTTTCTTT. Residues: CASSYSPGEAFF.

J is TRBJ1-1 and V is TRBV15; D is unclear. CDR3 size: 13 residues. Trimming stripped 1 base from V and 0 bases from J, with 3 bases between. The germline CDR1 and CDR2 sequences are LNHNV and YYDKDF (reference sequence). CDR3 residues: CATSRGVNTEAFF. The CDR3 coding sequence is TGTGCCACCAGCAGAGGAGTGAACACTGAAGCTTTCTTT.

V and J are TRBV3-1 (or the pseudogene TRBV3-2) and TRBJ1-2, with 9 bases identical to TRBD1. This CDR3 has 16 amino acids. Germline V gives CDR1 LGHDT, CDR2 YNNKEL (reference sequence). The V and J ends lost 4 bases and 7 bases, in that order; junction bases with no gene match: 13. In nucleotides, the CDR3 is TGTGCCAGCAGCCCCCTCCCAACAGGGGGCAGGGTTGGCTACACCTTC. Translation: CASSPLPTGGRVGYTF.

The chain recombines TRBV5-1 with TRBJ1-3; the D gene is possibly TRBD1 (6 bases). The CDR3 runs to 17 residues. Trimming stripped 3 bases from V and 0 bases from J, with 16 bases between. Germline CDR1 SGHRS, CDR2 YFSETQ. This CDR3 reads CASSYSGTTISGNTIYF. The CDR3 nucleotides are TGCGCCAGCAGCTACTCCGGGACAACGATCTCTGGAAACACCATATATTTT.

The rearrangement joins TRBV9 to TRBJ1-5; D unresolved. Looked up from germline, CDR1 is SGDLS and CDR2 is YYNGEE. V was clipped by 4 bases and J by 1 base, with 9 bases between them. This CDR3 contains 14 residues. CDR3 region: CASSHDNSNQPQHF. In nucleotides, the CDR3 is TGTGCCAGCAGCCATGACAACAGCAATCAGCCCCAGCATTTT.

The CDR3 protein is CASRLFGYIKRSYGYTF. CDR3 sequence (DNA): TGCGCCAGCAGACTGTTCGGGTATATTAAGAGGAGCTATGGCTACACCTTC. The rearrangement joins TRBV23-1 to TRBJ1-2; D gene uncertain. TRBV23-1 is recorded as an ORF, its role being uncertain. This CDR3 is 17 amino acids long. The ends were cut back, 6 bases at V and 4 bases at J, with 24 bases in the middle.

The rearrangement joins TRBV2 to TRBJ1-4, with TRBD1 matching over 8 bases. The CDR3 spans 15 residues. Germline CDR1 reads SNHLY; CDR2 reads FYNNEI. V shed 6 bases, J shed 4 bases, and the junction held 7 bases outside the gene matches. CDR3 in DNA: TGTGCCAGCAGAGGACAGGGTGTGGGTAATGAAAAACTGTTTTTT. It codes for CASRGQGVGNEKLFF.

CDR3 protein: CASTPGGGGGNTIYF. As DNA, the CDR3 is TGTGCCAGTACCCCAGGGGGCGGAGGTGGAAACACCATATATTTT. The chain links TRBV19 to TRBJ1-3, with TRBD1 identical over 8 bases. Trimming cost V 7 bases and J 3 bases; bases outside gene matches: 8. Germline CDR1 is LNHDA and CDR2 is SQIVND (reference sequence). The CDR3 is 15 amino acids. Combining the CDR3 with reference TRBV19 and TRBJ1-3 gives the whole variable domain DGGITQSPKYLFRKEGQNVTLSCEQNLNHDAMYWYRQDPGQGLRLIYYSQIVNDFQKGDIAEGYSVSREKKESFPLTVTSAQKNPTAFYLCASTPGGGGGNTIYFGEGSWLTVV.

This clone showed up just once. This chain joins TRBV2 and TRBJ1-3; the match to TRBD1 covers 8 bases. The junction had 7 bases not matched to a gene; V was cut back by 6 bases and J by 0 bases. This CDR3 has 16 amino acids. The germline gives CDR1 SNHLY, CDR2 FYNNEI. CDR3 protein: CASRKDRALSGNTIYF. Written as DNA, the CDR3 is TGTGCCAGCAGGAAGGACAGGGCGCTCTCTGGAAACACCATATATTTT. Variable domain in full (rest from reference TRBV2 and TRBJ1-3): EPEVTQTPSHQVTQMGQEVILRCVPISNHLYFYWYRQILGQKVEFLVSFYNNEISEKSEIFDDQFSVERPDGSNFTLKIRSTKLEDSAMYFCASRKDRALSGNTIYFGEGSWLTVV.

The chain is built from TRBV18 and TRBJ1-1, with TRBD1 matching over 11 bases. Unmatched junction bases numbered 2, after V lost 2 bases and J lost 0 bases. Looked up from germline, CDR1 is KGHSH and CDR2 is LQKENI. CDR3 size: 16 residues. CDR3 sequence reads: CASSPGTGGVNTEAFF. The CDR3 DNA reads as TGTGCCAGCTCACCAGGGACAGGGGGTGTGAACACTGAAGCTTTCTTT.

This chain links TRBV3-1 (or the pseudogene TRBV3-2) with TRBJ1-2, with D perhaps TRBD1 (5 bases). The CDR3 totals 15 residues. Trimming stripped 4 bases from V and 5 bases from J, with 17 bases between. Germline assignment: CDR1 LGHDT and CDR2 YNNKEL (reference sequence). The DNA of the CDR3 is TGTGCCAGCAGCCCTCCGGGACTCCAGGAGTATGGCTACACCTTC. Its protein is CASSPPGLQEYGYTF.

The table lists this clone with a few counts. V usage is TRBV7-2 and J usage is TRBJ1-5; a weak D match, TRBD1 (6 bases). CDR3 length: 16 residues. Germline lookup yields CDR1 SGHTA and CDR2 FQGNSA. V gave up 6 bases and J gave up 7 bases, with 22 bases separating them. The CDR3 DNA follows: TGTGCCAGCAGATTTCATACAGGGTCGGTCGAACAGCCCCAGCATTTT. Amino acids: CASRFHTGSVEQPQHF. Full variable domain (outside the CDR3, taken from reference TRBV7-2 and TRBJ1-5): GAGVSQSPSNKVTEKGKDVELRCDPISGHTALYWYRQSLGQGLEFLIYFQGNSAPDKSGLPSDRFSAERTGGSVSTLTIQRTQQEDSAVYLCASRFHTGSVEQPQHFGDGTRLSIL.

The rearrangement joins TRBV18 to TRBJ1-6; TRBD1 aligns across 7 bases. The V segment lost 1 base and the J segment 10 bases; nucleotides outside the gene matches: 7. This CDR3 is built from 15 residues. The germline CDR1 and CDR2 sequences are KGHSH and LQKENI. CDR3 coding DNA: TGTGCCAGCTCACCACATCCGACAGGGCAATCACCCCTCCACTTT. Protein sequence: CASSPHPTGQSPLHF.

This chain joins TRBV6-2 or TRBV6-3 and TRBJ2-1, with 12 bases aligning to TRBD2. This CDR3 is 15 amino acids long. Germline-derived CDR1 and CDR2 are MNHEY and SVGEGT. V was clipped by 8 bases and J by 9 bases; unmatched bases: 11. The CDR3 reads CASRFTSGGPGEQFF. CDR3 nucleotide sequence: TGTGCCAGCCGTTTTACTAGCGGGGGGCCAGGTGAGCAGTTCTTC.

This chain uses TRBV9 with TRBJ1-2; D is undetermined. Germline V gene lookup returns CDR1 SGDLS and CDR2 YYNGEE. The length of the CDR3 is 11 residues. The V and J ends lost 3 bases and 8 bases respectively, with 8 bases between them. The CDR3 sequence is CASSGYTGYTF. In DNA, the CDR3 is TGTGCCAGCAGCGGATACACGGGCTACACCTTC.

The chain employs TRBV5-4 and TRBJ2-2, with 7 positions matching TRBD2. The CDR3 is 14 amino acids. CDR1 and CDR2 (germline): SGHNT, YYREEE (reference sequence). J lost 2 bases, V lost 4 bases, and 2 bases had no gene match. The CDR3 DNA sequence: TGTGCCAGCAGCCGGGACTACAACACCGGGGAGCTGTTTTTT. As protein: CASSRDYNTGELFF.

The chain links TRBV5-4 to TRBJ1-1; D is ambiguous. Deletions cut 4 bases from V and 4 bases from J, with 11 bases between. Germline V gives CDR1 SGHNT, CDR2 YYREEE (reference sequence). The CDR3 extends over 13 amino acids. CDR3 sequence (DNA): TGTGCCAGCAGCACCGGAGGGATCACTGAAGCTTTCTTT. It yields the protein CASSTGGITEAFF.

The chain joins TRBV6-5 to TRBJ1-2, with D tentatively TRBD1 (5 bases). Germline CDR1 MNHEY, CDR2 SVGAGI. The length of the CDR3 is 16 residues. V was trimmed by 2 bases and J by 5 bases, leaving 18 bases between them. Here the CDR3 reads CASSYMGGEFRYGYTF. The CDR3 DNA sequence: TGTGCCAGCAGTTACATGGGGGGGGAATTTCGGTATGGCTACACCTTC.

The chain uses TRBV2 and TRBJ2-4, with 10 bases aligning to TRBD1. The CDR3 extends over 16 amino acids. V was pared by 6 bases and J by 4 bases, with 9 bases of the junction left unmatched. Germline CDR1 reads SNHLY; CDR2 reads FYNNEI. Here the CDR3 reads CASRPRTGGQKNIQYF. The CDR3 coding sequence is TGTGCCAGCAGGCCAAGGACAGGGGGACAGAAAAACATTCAGTACTTC.

This clone appeared a few times. The V call is TRBV5-1, the J call TRBJ2-1; the D gene is possibly TRBD2 (6 bases). Trimming cost V 3 bases and J 4 bases, with 8 bases left between them. The CDR3 totals 13 residues. The germline CDR1 and CDR2 sequences are SGHRS and YFSETQ. CDR3 nucleotides: TGCGCCAGCAGCTGGGACTGGTACAATGAGCAGTTCTTC. This translates into CASSWDWYNEQFF.

About this clone itself: This sample includes further DNA sequences coding for the same CDR3. The chain carries TRBV28 and TRBJ2-6; D is undetermined. Trimming took 2 bases from V and 0 from J, leaving 5 bases between them. The CDR3 is 15 residues long. The germline V gene has CDR1 MDHEN and CDR2 SYDVKM. The CDR3 here is CASSLPGSGANVLTF. CDR3 coding DNA: TGTGCCAGCAGTTTACCAGGCTCTGGGGCCAACGTCCTGACTTTC.

The chain joins TRBV7-9 to TRBJ2-2; 11 bases fit TRBD2. Unmatched junction bases numbered 13, after V lost 6 bases and J lost 4 bases. Per the germline V gene, CDR1 is SEHNR and CDR2 is FQNEAQ (reference sequence). The CDR3 extends over 18 amino acids. The chain's CDR3 is CASRLTSGGAAGTGELFF. CDR3 DNA sequence: TGTGCCAGCAGGTTAACTAGCGGGGGCGCCGCGGGCACCGGGGAGCTGTTTTTT.

This clone was seen a few times. CDR3 amino acids: CASSFGARRYEQYF. The CDR3 region has the DNA TGTGCCAGCAGTTTTGGCGCAAGGAGGTACGAGCAGTACTTC. V is TRBV27 and J is TRBJ2-7, with a tentative D call TRBD2 (5 bases). The germline CDR1 and CDR2 sequences are MNHEY and SMNVEV (reference sequence). The CDR3 covers 14 residues. V gave up 3 bases and J gave up 4 bases, with 13 bases separating them.

In DNA form, the CDR3 reads TGTGCCAGCAGCCAAGGGAGGGGCTACACTGAAGCTTTCTTT. The encoded protein is CASSQGRGYTEAFF. This sequence joins TRBV4-2 and TRBJ1-1, with a weak D call TRBD1 (5 bases). This CDR3 contains 14 residues. Trimming left V 1 base short and J 3 bases short, with 9 bases between. The V gene's germline CDR1 is LGHNA and CDR2 YNFKEQ.

The chain has TRBV27 and TRBJ1-1; no clear D. Germline V gene lookup returns CDR1 MNHEY and CDR2 SMNVEV (reference sequence). Trimming removed 0 bases from V and 4 bases from J, with 15 bases in between. The CDR3 is made up of 16 amino acids. In DNA, the CDR3 is TGTGCCAGCAGTTTATCGTCCGTCCTAGGCTTCACTGAAGCTTTCTTT. This encodes CASSLSSVLGFTEAFF.

The rearrangement joins TRBV30 to TRBJ1-5; D might be TRBD1 (6 bases). Deletions cut 2 bases from V and 4 bases from J, with 9 bases between. CDR3 length: 13 amino acids. The V gene's germline CDR1 is GTSNPN and CDR2 SVGIG (reference sequence). The CDR3 spells CAWSRGWNQPQHF. CDR3 bases: TGTGCCTGGAGTAGGGGGTGGAATCAGCCCCAGCATTTT.

The chain joins TRBV12-3 or TRBV12-4 to TRBJ1-2, with D possibly being TRBD1 (5 bases). The CDR3 extends over 13 amino acids. Trimming removed 1 base at V and 3 bases at J, with 6 bases between. CDR3 bases: TGTGCCAGCAGTTTAGTCAGGGACTATGGCTACACCTTC. Protein product: CASSLVRDYGYTF.

This clone was detected many times. The gene calls are TRBV5-5 and TRBJ1-5; 9 positions match TRBD1. The CDR3 totals 19 residues. Germline V gene lookup returns CDR1 SGHKS and CDR2 YYEKEE (reference sequence). The ends lost 4 bases at V and 0 bases at J; junction bases unmatched: 14. The CDR3 DNA reads TGTGCCAGCAGCCTCACATTCCGGGACAGGGTAATTAGCAATCAGCCCCAGCATTTT. Residues: CASSLTFRDRVISNQPQHF.